This entry is about one T cell receptor (beta chain). The antigen remains undetermined. This entry comes from a study of T-cell memory formation after mild COVID-19. Study-level background: In these data, TCR clusters were largely donor specific. Whole-study results and caveats: Clones from the second wave (peaking day 37) had unconfirmed SARS-CoV-2 specificity. The appearance of some responding clones in pre-infection memory suggested that cross-reactive memory joined. Mainly in CM and EM were contracting CD4+ clones; CD8+ were in EMRA.

TCRdb recomputed calls from the 5' RACE reads with MiXCR, one row per CDR3 protein. The table lists a few hundred thousand distinct CDR3 sequences, about 20% of them singletons. CDR1 and CDR2 (germline): DFQATT, SNEGSKA (reference sequence). The V gene lost 0 bases and the J gene lost 0 bases, with 12 bases spanning the gap. The CDR3 consists of 17 residues. The chain is built from TRBV20-1 and TRBJ1-6, with D unclear. The sequence derives from an adult woman who had mild COVID-19 (a few samples of this study predate the infection). Cell type and time point are not known. The material sequenced was PBMCs or a T cell subset sorted from them (not recorded which). CDR3 residues: CSARDRGAGSYNSPLHF. The CDR3 DNA reads TGCAGTGCTAGAGATCGGGGAGCGGGCTCCTATAATTCACCCCTCCACTTT.